The T cell receptor (beta chain) described here comes from a study of cytomegalovirus exposure and HLA in healthy donors (dated by TCRdb to the late 2010s). Study-wide context: An earlier analysis of 550 to 700 of the donors reported about 250 Gb of sequence data and 117 million unique TCR beta sequences from some 180 million T cells. An early release covering 550 to 650 HLA-typed donors comprised 250 to 350 gigabases of sequencing data and around 80 million unique TCR sequences. Among the roughly 430 genotyped donors, around 81% belonged to the genetic ancestry cluster associated with self-reported Caucasian donors. The study aimed to test whether signatures of past pathogen exposure could be identified by cataloging public T cell receptors. The study profiled the T cell repertoires of under 700 subjects by immunosequencing and related them to cytomegalovirus serostatus. Besides the first cohort of 550 to 750 subjects, a separate validation cohort made up of some 110 different subjects was used. To predict cytomegalovirus infection status, the study brought together high-throughput TCR immunosequencing, statistical association of individual TCRs with disease status, and machine learning. A later analysis re-analyzed previously published TCR beta repertoires from approximately 670 donors and added high-resolution HLA genotyping to study TCR occurrence patterns. The later analysis used no new phenotypic data to find candidate immune exposures, relying instead on TCR beta sequences and their occurrence across donors. An earlier analysis of approximately 630 of the donors applied high-throughput TCR beta sequencing to assess whether each TCR beta V gene segment acted as functional or pseudogenic. Donor age, sex, ethnicity and CMV serostatus were collected together with the repertoire data. Genome-wide SNP genotypes for about three fifths of the 666 donors were used in a later genetic analysis, which treated that subset as a discovery cohort. All discovery cohort repertoires had been generated using a single sequencing platform. HLA typing included class I and class II loci at four-digit resolution. The number of donors typed differed by locus, with about 620-630 for A, B, C, DRB1 and DQB1, more than 500 for DQA1, 600 to 610 for DPA1, and 472 for DPB1. Roughly 5 DR-DQ haplotypes were handled as single units for association and clustering because linkage in the cohort was strong. Across approximately 400 genotyped donors of the cohort, an average of roughly 250,000 unique TCR beta nucleotide sequences per donor were sequenced, and approximately 17% of those sequences were non-productive. Overall results and qualifications from the work: In both the original and validation cohorts, the classifier was reported to diagnose cytomegalovirus status with high specificity and sensitivity. Most TCR sequences were seen in very few donors, while some public TCRs were found in many individuals. A few of the identified cytomegalovirus-associated TCR beta chains were confirmed in vitro to be specific for cytomegalovirus antigens. A further reported finding was that TCR beta sequences accurately predicted the HLA-A and HLA-B alleles for most subjects in the first cohort. In a later analysis, HLA-associated TCR beta chains were found to be more clonally expanded and to have lower generation probabilities than equally common non-associated chains. In a later analysis, most CMV-associated TCR beta chains were found to appear HLA-restricted, with HLA associations seemingly driven largely by CMV exposure. The earlier analysis of nearly 600 of the donors excluded about 16 rarely observed V segments, including chromosome 9 orphons, because counts were too low. In a later genetic analysis, a missense DCLRE1C variant was associated with V-gene and J-gene trimming of TCR beta chains, and the association was replicated in an independent cohort. Correlated functional status among segregating V segments might reflect linkage disequilibrium, but an unknown experimental factor could not be ruled out. Only TCR beta chains were sequenced in this cohort, and the absence of alpha or paired-chain data limited detectable features. A later analysis associated about 17,000 TCR beta sequences with specific HLA alleles at a false discovery rate of 0.05. Strong co-occurrence of HLA alleles, especially DR and DQ, made assigning TCR associations to individual alleles difficult. Because HLA typing was unavailable for some donors at each locus, only the typed subset was used in association tests. A total of 150 to 200 TCR beta chains were listed by the study as associated with cytomegalovirus. CMV serostatus was the only immune exposure information available for the cohort. Broadly in line with IMGT annotations, most TCR beta V segments showed up in productive rearrangements about 87% or about 30% of the time in an earlier analysis of a few hundred of the donors. In a later analysis, the rate of TCR association differed among HLA loci, with DRB1 alleles having the most associated TCRs and HLA-C alleles having the fewest. Compared with the roughly 700-donor mean, donors in an Asian-associated ancestry cluster had fewer N-insertions in productive TCRs, according to a later genetic analysis. A group of highly shared sequence variants was considered likely to be a technical artifact of the sequencing pipeline. Because the 87-base-pair reads could not distinguish some IMGT-functional V segments, including TRBV6-2 and TRBV6-3, those segments were excluded. The authors suggested that the approach could potentially be extended to other disease states and immunological phenotypes. The presence/absence analyses assumed that sequencing depth was roughly uniform across donors, and that assumption may not be true. In a later analysis, several top co-occurrence clusters were reported to appear linked to parvovirus B19, influenza, CMV and Epstein-Barr virus.

The cohort comprised 710 or so healthy bone marrow donors. At the time of sampling, all cohort members were nominally healthy, though unrecorded immune exposures were likely present. The donor was CMV seropositive and belonged to the group of about 290 seropositive cohort members. A peripheral blood sample was provided by each donor, and peripheral blood mononuclear cells were used for TCR beta sequencing. The Qiagen DNeasy Blood Extraction Kit was used to extract genomic DNA from the blood cell samples. In this sample, this clone turned up once. No antigen is known for it. Base qualities are not recorded, but no much larger clone differs from it by a single base. Germline trimming amounts to 0 bases on V and 2 bases on J, with 7 as the count of junction bases outside the gene matches. The CDR1 and CDR2 encoded by the germline V gene are LGHNA and YNFKEQ. The CDR3 runs 16 residues from the cysteine to the phenylalanine. CDR3 DNA only is kept here, 48 bases in frame from base 1.

Receptors were amplified or captured by the immunoSEQ multiplex PCR assay. For the multiplex PCR, a mixture combining 60 forward primers for TCR Vbeta segments and 13 reverse primers for TCR Jbeta segments was used. Amplification of the CDR3 region of rearranged TCR beta genes was performed with a multiplex PCR assay on genomic DNA. Amplified TCR beta libraries were sequenced as 87-base-pair reads on the Illumina HiSeq System. Concerning the study's data processing: A later analysis counted tens of millions of unique TCR beta chains across the 550 to 800 repertoires, and approximately 11 million of these chains were shared by at least two donors. Raw reads were error-corrected and collapsed into unique sequences by a nearest-neighbor algorithm in which closely related sequences were merged to remove PCR and sequencing errors. V, D and J gene segments were assigned by aligning CDR3 sequences to IMGT reference sequences. For a sequence to be retained, at least a six-nucleotide match to both a V gene segment and a J gene segment was required. A rearrangement was called productive if the CDR3 had no stop codons and remained in frame with V and J, and every other rearrangement was called non-productive. CDR3 was defined by IMGT convention, running from the second conserved V-encoded cysteine to the conserved J-encoded phenylalanine. Sequences without an unambiguous match to a single V gene segment were excluded from the earlier analysis of several hundred of the donors. In an earlier analysis of approximately 550 of the donors, V segments were called functional above 56.7% productive rearrangements and were called segregating when the between-donor standard deviation exceeded 5%. A statistical classification framework was developed to diagnose cytomegalovirus status using the catalog of TCR beta chain sequences. A later analysis assigned V and J genes by comparing TCR nucleotide sequences with IMGT/GENE-DB human TR gene sequences. The TCRdist pipeline was used in a later analysis to assign CDR3 sequences and most-parsimonious VDJ recombination scenarios. In a later analysis, every TCR beta chain was defined by the combination of its CDR3 amino acid sequence and its V-gene family, and reads without a unique V-gene family were dropped. In a later analysis, approximately 640 highly shared, low-generation-probability nucleotide sequences were removed to address suspected cross-contamination and a sequencing artifact. For each public chain, a later analysis derived a clonal expansion index from normalized ranks of inferred template counts within each repertoire. Generation probabilities in a later analysis came from a VDJ recombination model fitted to out-of-frame rearrangements, and those results were checked against IGoR. A later analysis scored TCR-TCR, TCR-HLA and TCR-CMV co-occurrence with hypergeometric tests, applying a repertoire-size bias correction to TCR pairs. A later analysis estimated false discovery rates by permuting HLA or CMV assignments 20 times. In a later analysis, co-occurring TCRs were grouped using DBSCAN, and TCRdist sequence similarity was added for clustering within HLA-allele-positive subsets. Co-occurrence clustering excluded repertoires with fewer than 30,000 or more than 120,000 public chains, plus five with anomalous nucleotide sharing. TCRdb mirrors the immuneACCESS table, restricted to in-frame sequences. Some clones are absent from its copies; in checked studies, under half trace to an unresolved V gene, and the reason for the others is unknown. That table supplies the V and J calls and clone size; D and trimming were determined from the DNA. For this sample the table gives roughly 93,000 clones, of which about 80% were detected only once. The ten most abundant clones make up approximately 9.9% of the sample.

The material sequenced was PBMCs. This receptor was identified in a man aged 18 to 29 in good health and CMV-seropositive. The chain links TRBV4-2 with TRBJ2-7, and 7 junction bases match TRBD1. The CDR3 region: CASSQETAGTAYEQYF. The DNA reads TGTGCCAGCAGCCAAGAAACCGCCGGGACAGCCTACGAGCAGTACTTC.